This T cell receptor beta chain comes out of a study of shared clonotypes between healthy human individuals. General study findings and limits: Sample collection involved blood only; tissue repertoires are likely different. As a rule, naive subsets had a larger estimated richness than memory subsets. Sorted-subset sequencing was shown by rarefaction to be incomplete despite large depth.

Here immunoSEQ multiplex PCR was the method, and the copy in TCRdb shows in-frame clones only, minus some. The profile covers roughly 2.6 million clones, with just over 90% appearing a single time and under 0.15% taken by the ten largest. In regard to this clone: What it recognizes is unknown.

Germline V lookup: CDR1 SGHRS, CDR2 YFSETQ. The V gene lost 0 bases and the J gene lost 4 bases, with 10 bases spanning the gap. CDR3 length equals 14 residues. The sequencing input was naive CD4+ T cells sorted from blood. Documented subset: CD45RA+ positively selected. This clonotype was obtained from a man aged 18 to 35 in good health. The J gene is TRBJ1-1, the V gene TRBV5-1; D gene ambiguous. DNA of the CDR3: TGCGCCAGCAGCTTGGAGCCCCTCGGCACTGAAGCTTTCTTT. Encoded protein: CASSLEPLGTEAFF.